Listed below are T cell receptor beta chains from one sample, sequenced in a study of shared clonotypes between healthy human individuals. Clones were read by immunoSEQ multiplex PCR, and TCRdb kept only the in-frame ones, dropping some. The table lists about 2.3 million clones, approximately 93% of them singletons. The specimen sequenced was naive CD4+ T cells from PBMCs. These TCRs come from a man aged 18 to 29 in good health. Some clones in this sample may be carry-over from other donors' samples. Each CDR3 is given with its conserved first and last residue. A D gene is named only where the DNA matches it firmly. Size tells how often a clone was seen (once, few, many) or the class of an expanded clone, and some rows leave it out.

CDR3 length	V gene	J gene	clone size	D gene	CDR3 DNA	CDR3 protein
14	TRBV7-3	TRBJ2-2	-	-	TGTGCCAGCAGCCCAAGGGGTGCCACCGGGGAGCTGTTTTTT	CASSPRGATGELFF
19	TRBV10-3	TRBJ2-6	-	TRBD2	TGTGCCATCAGTGGGCGCCCTAGCGGGAGTAGCTCTGGGGCCAACGTCCTGACTTTC	CAISGRPSGSSSGANVLTF
18	TRBV28	TRBJ1-2	once	TRBD1	TGTGCCAGCAGTTGGGACCCCCGCACCGGGACAGGGCCCTATGGCTACACCTTC	CASSWDPRTGTGPYGYTF
15	TRBV19	TRBJ2-3	-	TRBD1	TGTGCCAGTACCGGACGGCACAGGGGCCCCGATACGCAGTATTTT	CASTGRHRGPDTQYF
15	TRBV28	TRBJ1-3	-	TRBD1	TGTGCCAACTTAGTACAGGGGATCTCTGGAAACACCATATATTTT	CANLVQGISGNTIYF
14	TRBV29-1	TRBJ2-1	-	TRBD2	TGCAGCGTTGTTCCGGCTGGACTAGTCAATGAGCAGTTCTTC	CSVVPAGLVNEQFF
12	TRBV6-1	TRBJ2-2	-	-	TGTGCCAGCAGACTAGGGACAGGGGAGCTGTTTTTT	CASRLGTGELFF
15	TRBV13	TRBJ1-2	-	-	TGTGCCAGCAGCTACCAGGCAGGCGCGGTGGACGGCTACACCTTC	CASSYQAGAVDGYTF
15	TRBV7-4	TRBJ1-4	-	-	TGTGCCAGCAGCTTCCCACAGGGATCTAATGAAAAACTGTTTTTT	CASSFPQGSNEKLFF
13	TRBV19	TRBJ2-1	-	TRBD1	TGTGCCAGTAGTATTCAGAGACAGGGGGGTCAGTTCTTC	CASSIQRQGGQFF
14	TRBV2	TRBJ2-1	-	-	TGTGCCAGCAGTGAACGATGGGTATACAATGAGCAGTTCTTC	CASSERWVYNEQFF
12	TRBV6-1	TRBJ2-7	once	-	TGTGCCAGCAGTGCCGTAGCCTACGAGCAGTACTTC	CASSAVAYEQYF
16	TRBV5-6	TRBJ2-7	-	-	TGTGCCAGCAGCGGGAGAGGGAGGACTAATTACTACGAGCAGTACTTC	CASSGRGRTNYYEQYF
13	TRBV11-2	TRBJ2-1	-	TRBD1	TGTGCCAGCAGCACCGGGACAGGGAATGAGCAGTTCTTC	CASSTGTGNEQFF
12	TRBV28	TRBJ1-5	-	-	TGTGCCAGCAGCATTGGGTGGCAGCCCCAGCATTTT	CASSIGWQPQHF
14	TRBV19	TRBJ1-3	-	TRBD1	TGTGCCAGTAGGCAGGGGGCATCTGGAAACACCATATATTTT	CASRQGASGNTIYF
17	TRBV7-9	TRBJ2-1	-	TRBD2	TGTGCCAGCAGCTTAGATGTGAGCGGGACCCTATACAATGAGCAGTTCTTC	CASSLDVSGTLYNEQFF
14	TRBV11-1	TRBJ2-1	-	-	TGTGCCAGCAGCCCGCAGCTCTCCTACAATGAGCAGTTCTTC	CASSPQLSYNEQFF
16	TRBV6-1	TRBJ1-4	-	-	TGTGCCAGCAGTGACAGTCACCTTGCAACTAATGAAAAACTGTTTTTT	CASSDSHLATNEKLFF
12	TRBV6-5	TRBJ2-5	-	-	TGTGCCAGCGGGCAGGGTAGAGAGACCCAGTACTTC	CASGQGRETQYF
15	TRBV2	TRBJ1-4	-	-	TGTGCCAGCAGCAGGCGGAGTGGAGCTAATGAAAAACTGTTTTTT	CASSRRSGANEKLFF
13	TRBV19	TRBJ1-1	-	-	TGTGCCAGTAACCTCTGGGACCACACTGAAGCTTTCTTT	CASNLWDHTEAFF
16	TRBV5-1	TRBJ2-3	-	-	TGCGCCAGCAGCTCCGGGGCCCAAGTAAGTCCAGATACGCAGTATTTT	CASSSGAQVSPDTQYF
19	TRBV5-1	TRBJ2-5	-	TRBD2	TGCGCCAGCAGCTTGCGCCTTTCTAGCGGGGGTAGCCCTCAAGAGACCCAGTACTTC	CASSLRLSSGGSPQETQYF
17	TRBV18	TRBJ2-2	once	TRBD1	TGTGCCAGCTCACCCAGGGACAGCTTGAAGAACACCGGGGAGCTGTTTTTT	CASSPRDSLKNTGELFF
20	TRBV5-1	TRBJ2-2	-	TRBD1	TGCGCCAGCAGCCGAGGGACAGGGAATCACAGATTCGCGGGCACCGGGGAGCTGTTTTTT	CASSRGTGNHRFAGTGELFF
14	TRBV29-1	TRBJ2-3	once	TRBD1	TGCAGCGTTGCCGGGACAGGGAGCACAGATACGCAGTATTTT	CSVAGTGSTDTQYF
15	TRBV28	TRBJ2-1	-	TRBD2	TGTGCCAGCAGCCAAAGACTAGCGGTCTACAATGAGCAGTTCTTC	CASSQRLAVYNEQFF
14	TRBV14	TRBJ1-1	-	-	TGTGCCAGCAGCCAACCAGGGGTGGGCACTGAAGCTTTCTTT	CASSQPGVGTEAFF
14	TRBV6-6	TRBJ2-7	-	TRBD1	TGTGCCAGCAGTGACTCAGGGGGTTCCTACGAGCAGTACTTC	CASSDSGGSYEQYF
13	TRBV12-5	TRBJ1-1	few	-	TGTGCTAGTGCCGGGCGAGGTGACACTGAAGCTTTCTTT	CASAGRGDTEAFF
13	TRBV11-2	TRBJ1-2	few	-	TGTGCCAGCACCACCCGCCAGGGGAATGGCTACACCTTC	CASTTRQGNGYTF
19	TRBV18	TRBJ2-3	-	TRBD2	TGTGCCAGCTCACCGGATATGAGTAGGCTAGCGGGACCCACAGATACGCAGTATTTT	CASSPDMSRLAGPTDTQYF
15	TRBV5-1	TRBJ2-2	-	TRBD2	TGCGCCAGCGGCGTTAGCGGGACGAACACCGGGGAGCTGTTTTTT	CASGVSGTNTGELFF
14	TRBV7-9	TRBJ2-5	-	TRBD1	TGTGCCAGCAGTTACGGGACAGGCCAAGAGACCCAGTACTTC	CASSYGTGQETQYF
16	TRBV7-8	TRBJ1-1	-	-	TGTGCCAGCAGCTTAGTAGACCGGACGTTGAACACTGAAGCTTTCTTT	CASSLVDRTLNTEAFF
16	TRBV9	TRBJ2-3	-	-	TGTGCCAGCAGCGTACCCAGGGGATCTAGCACAGATACGCAGTATTTT	CASSVPRGSSTDTQYF
17	TRBV11-3	TRBJ2-5	-	TRBD1	TGTGCCAGCAGTCCCGGGACAGGGGGCGCTTGGATGGAGACCCAGTACTTC	CASSPGTGGAWMETQYF
15	TRBV5-6	TRBJ2-7	-	TRBD2	TGTGCCAGCAGCTTAAGCGGGAGGGCCATCGACGAGCAGTACTTC	CASSLSGRAIDEQYF
14	TRBV5-4	TRBJ1-1	-	-	TGTGCCAGCAGCTTGGAGACAAGGAACACTGAAGCTTTCTTT	CASSLETRNTEAFF
13	TRBV18	TRBJ1-2	-	-	TGTGCCAGCTCACCGGACAGCTCCTATGGCTACACCTTC	CASSPDSSYGYTF
13	TRBV5-4	TRBJ2-1	-	TRBD2	TGTGCCAGCAGGCTAGCGGCCTACAATGAGCAGTTCTTC	CASRLAAYNEQFF
16	TRBV19	TRBJ1-2	-	TRBD1	TGTGCCAGTAGTCCCGCCTCCGGGACAGGGGCAAGGAGCTACACCTTC	CASSPASGTGARSYTF
16	TRBV19	TRBJ2-1	-	TRBD2	TGTGCCAGTAGTTCCCATACTAGCGGGAGGGTAGGAGAGCAGTTCTTC	CASSSHTSGRVGEQFF
15	TRBV2	TRBJ2-7	once	TRBD2	TGTGCCAGCAGTGAACTTCGGGAGGCCGGTAGTGAGCAGTACTTC	CASSELREAGSEQYF
11	TRBV30	TRBJ2-1	-	-	TGTGCCGGAGTAGGTTACAATGAGCAGTTCTTC	CAGVGYNEQFF
15	TRBV28	TRBJ1-2	-	-	TGTGCCAGCAGTTTATGGCAGGGCAACGGCTATGGCTACACCTTC	CASSLWQGNGYGYTF
14	TRBV28	TRBJ2-6	-	-	TGTGCCAGCAGTCTCCACTCTGGGGCCAACGTCCTGACTTTC	CASSLHSGANVLTF